Below are 9 T cell receptor beta chains sequenced from a single sample in a study of blood T cell repertoires in COVID-19. Libraries were prepared by immunoSEQ multiplex PCR; TCRdb keeps only in-frame clonotypes and omits some of them. Altogether 40,000 to 65,000 clones are present, approximately 80% being singletons, with the ten largest covering 14% to 15%. The sequenced sample was peripheral blood. The receptors here all came from a human donor with active or convalescent COVID-19. The donor label of this sample is uncertain.

V gene TRBV5-4 combines with J gene TRBJ1-2; D gene unclear. Germline V gene lookup returns CDR1 SGHNT and CDR2 YYREEE (reference sequence). V gave up 2 bases and J gave up 8 bases, with 16 bases separating them. There are 14 residues in the CDR3. The CDR3 region has the DNA TGTGCCAGCAGCTTAAAAGGCAGAGAGCGGGGCTACACCTTC. It codes for CASSLKGRERGYTF. The full variable domain, its missing parts supplied by reference TRBV5-4 and TRBJ1-2, is ETGVTQSPTHLIKTRGQQVTLRCSSQSGHNTVSWYQQALGQGPQFIFQYYREEENGRGNFPPRFSGLQFPNYSSELNVNALELDDSALYLCASSLKGRERGYTFGSGTRLTVV.

This sequence joins TRBV4-3 and TRBJ2-5; 8 bases line up with TRBD2. The CDR3 runs 15 residues. V was clipped by 3 bases and J by 4 bases; unmatched bases: 7. Germline CDR1 and CDR2: LGHNA and YSLEER. CDR3 sequence reads: CASSQGLAGLETQYF. In DNA, the CDR3 is TGCGCCAGCAGCCAGGGTCTAGCGGGTCTAGAGACCCAGTACTTC.

This rearrangement joins TRBV1 to TRBJ2-7; the table's TRBD1 call for D was not verified on the DNA. TRBV1 is classified as a pseudogene. CDR3 size: 14 residues. As DNA, the CDR3 is TGCACCAGCAGCCCGACAGGGCCCCCCTACGAGCAGTACTTC. It yields the protein CTSSPTGPPYEQYF.

This sequence joins TRBV7-6 and TRBJ2-7; 10 positions match TRBD1. V was clipped by 3 bases and J by 4 bases; unmatched bases: 9. The CDR3 consists of 16 residues. Germline lookup yields CDR1 SGHVS and CDR2 FNYEAQ. CDR3 sequence (DNA): TGTGCCAGCAGCTTGGGGACAGGGGATCAGACTTACGAGCAGTACTTC. This translates into CASSLGTGDQTYEQYF.

This clone was counted a few times. This chain links TRBV5-1 with TRBJ2-1; D ambiguous. CDR3 length: 14 residues. The V gene lost 0 bases and the J gene lost 0 bases, with 4 bases spanning the gap. Germline CDR1 and CDR2: SGHRS and YFSETQ. The CDR3 DNA is TGCGCCAGCAGCTTGGGGAGCTCCTACAATGAGCAGTTCTTC. The encoded protein is CASSLGSSYNEQFF.

The chain joins TRBV5-1 to TRBJ1-1, with D tentatively TRBD1 (5 bases). The germline V gene has CDR1 SGHRS and CDR2 YFSETQ. This CDR3 is 14 amino acids long. The V end lost 3 bases, the J end lost 2 bases, and 11 bases lay between the germline ends. The CDR3 sequence: CASSWEGFNTEAFF. The CDR3 coding sequence is TGCGCCAGCAGCTGGGAGGGGTTCAACACTGAAGCTTTCTTT.

The gene calls are TRBV6-2 or TRBV6-3 and TRBJ2-3; 7 nucleotides align to TRBD2. This CDR3 spans 17 amino acids. V lost 0 bases and J lost 1; bases outside the gene matches: 7. Germline values: CDR1 MNHEY, CDR2 SVGEGT. In nucleotides, the CDR3 is TGTGCCAGCAGTTACTCGCGGGCGGGAGTACGCACAGATACGCAGTATTTT. Translated, it gives CASSYSRAGVRTDTQYF.

V and J are TRBV5-6 and TRBJ2-1, with TRBD2 matching 11 bases. Losses at the gene ends were 4 bases for V and 7 bases for J; bases not matched to a gene: 10. This CDR3 region has 16 residues. Germline V gene sequence: CDR1 SGHDT, CDR2 YYEEEE. CDR3 protein: CASSNPDTSGRNEQFF. The CDR3 DNA sequence: TGTGCCAGCAGCAACCCGGATACTAGCGGGAGAAATGAGCAGTTCTTC. The whole variable domain, filled in from reference TRBV5-6 and TRBJ2-1, reads DAGVTQSPTHLIKTRGQQVTLRCSPKSGHDTVSWYQQALGQGPQFIFQYYEEEERQRGNFPDRFSGHQFPNYSSELNVNALLLGDSALYLCASSNPDTSGRNEQFFGPGTRLTVL.

This chain links TRBV4-1 with TRBJ2-7; no definite D call. This CDR3 region has 16 residues. CDR1 is MGHRA, CDR2 YSYEKL, per germline. Trimming cost V 0 bases and J 0 bases, with 12 bases left between them. This chain's CDR3 is CASSQDWYRYSYEQYF. Written as DNA, the CDR3 is TGCGCCAGCAGCCAAGACTGGTATAGATACTCCTACGAGCAGTACTTC.